This T cell receptor beta chain was found in a study of control samples from healthy donors and cancer patients. The method was immunoSEQ multiplex PCR; TCRdb's version includes in-frame clones alone and lacks a portion of them. Counted here are some 74,000 clones, approximately 94% occurring once; the ten biggest clones make up over 2.5%. CDR1 is SEHNR and CDR2 is FQNEAQ in the germline V gene (reference sequence). With 0 bases removed from V and 7 bases from J, the gap between germline ends came to 16 bases. The CDR3 length is 17 residues. Source material: blood. This chain links TRBV7-9 with TRBJ1-6; D remains unclear. The TCR originated in a woman aged 25 to 39 in good health. Here the CDR3 reads CASSLATGRTSNSPLHF. CDR3 DNA sequence: TGTGCCAGCAGCTTAGCGACTGGTAGGACGAGCAATTCACCCCTCCACTTT.